This T cell receptor beta chain derives from a study of blood T cell repertoires in COVID-19. Study background: The study drew acute and convalescent COVID-19 samples from the United States, Italy and Spain. In each case, the material was cDNA or gDNA derived from T cells, B-cell-depleted T cells, or PBMCs.

Those enrolled in Seattle joined during active infection and were followed longitudinally afterward. This CDR3 has 14 amino acids. V was shortened by 2 bases and J by 0 bases, with 6 bases between the two germline ends. Per germline, CDR1 MNHEY and CDR2 SVGAGI. Authors' analysis steps: For nucleated cells, counts were estimated from reference gene primer amplification. The data were produced by immunoSEQ multiplex PCR, yet TCRdb's version contains in-frame clones alone and is incomplete. D and trimming were read from the DNA, whereas the V and J calls and clone size are those reported in that table. The sample records 150,000 to 180,000 clones, around 85% being singletons.

The source is a man between 60 and 75 years old with COVID-19, enrolled during active disease. V usage is TRBV6-5 and J usage is TRBJ2-3, with D unresolved. Material: peripheral blood. This CDR3 reads CASSYDRSTDTQYF. CDR3 coding DNA: TGTGCCAGCAGTTACGATCGGAGCACAGATACGCAGTATTTT.